This TCR beta chain was documented in a study of blood T cell repertoires in COVID-19. Study information: Acute-phase and convalescent COVID-19 samples originated in the United States, Italy and Spain. From T cells, B-cell-depleted T cells, or PBMCs came the material, which was cDNA or gDNA.

Authors' methods: Reference gene primer amplification gave nucleated cell count estimates. Assay: immunoSEQ multiplex PCR; the TCRdb copy retains only in-frame clones and omits some. V, J and clone size were drawn from that table, and D and trimming were deduced from the DNA. Found here are 100,000 or so clones, 87% of them singletons; the top ten hold roughly 7.4%. This CDR3 spans 16 amino acids. The germline V gene has CDR1 SSHAT and CDR2 FNYEAQ (reference sequence). The V and J ends lost 5 bases and 1 base respectively, with 16 bases between them. The chain couples TRBV7-7 to TRBJ2-3; a possible D gene is TRBD2 (5 bases). The material sequenced was peripheral blood. This clonotype originated in a man in his thirties or forties in a cohort sampled during active COVID-19. CDR3 residues: CASSPKRFGGTDTQYF. The CDR3 nucleotides read TGTGCCAGCAGCCCAAAGCGGTTTGGGGGCACAGATACGCAGTATTTT. The full variable domain, with the rest looked up from reference TRBV7-7 and TRBJ2-3, is GAGVSQSPRYKVTKRGQDVTLRCDPISSHATLYWYQQALGQGPEFLTYFNYEAQPDKSGLPSDRFSAERPEGSISTLTIQRTEQRDSAMYRCASSPKRFGGTDTQYFGPGTRLTVL.